This entry lists 29 T cell receptor beta chains sequenced from one sample in a study of T cells after posttransplantation cyclophosphamide. Controls had myeloablative marrow grafts with methotrexate and calcineurin inhibitor, sampled at 1 year. This table comes from immunoSEQ multiplex PCR, and its TCRdb copy is limited to in-frame clones, with some not included. This repertoire shows 20,000 or so clones, roughly nine tenths found once; its top ten account for about 2%. The sample consisted of PBMCs, taken approximately 370 days after allogeneic stem cell transplant with calcineurin inhibitor and methotrexate. The receptors derive from a female patient aged 30 to 45 who received an allogeneic stem cell transplant from an unrelated donor, was CMV-positive, and had acute and chronic GVHD. T cells may partly derive from the graft donor.

V and J are TRBV18 and TRBJ1-6, with no clear D. The CDR3 has 16 amino acids. Germline lookup yields CDR1 KGHSH and CDR2 LQKENI. V gave up 5 bases and J gave up 5 bases, with 16 bases separating them. The chain's CDR3 is CASSSNSPENNSPLHF. CDR3 sequence (DNA): TGTGCCAGCTCATCAAACAGTCCGGAAAATAATTCACCCCTCCACTTT.

This sequence joins TRBV6-1 and TRBJ2-1; D is uncertain. The CDR3 runs to 12 residues. Trimming took 7 bases from V and 6 from J, leaving 10 bases between them. CDR1 and CDR2 from the germline V gene are MNHNS and SASEGT. CDR3 in amino acids: CASKKRGNEQFF. DNA for the CDR3: TGTGCCAGCAAGAAGCGCGGCAATGAGCAGTTCTTC.

J is TRBJ2-1 and V is TRBV19; the match to TRBD2 covers 8 bases. CDR3 length: 15 residues. V was pared by 7 bases and J by 8 bases, with 13 bases of the junction left unmatched. Germline CDR1 is LNHDA and CDR2 is SQIVND (reference sequence). This chain's CDR3 is CASIRLAGLRDEQFF. The CDR3 nucleotides are TGTGCCAGTATCCGGCTAGCGGGCCTCCGCGATGAGCAGTTCTTC.

The J gene is TRBJ1-2, the V gene TRBV7-6; D call uncertain. The CDR3 is 14 residues long. V lost 5 bases to trimming and J lost 8 bases, with 18 bases between them. In germline, CDR1 is SGHVS, CDR2 FNYEAQ. The DNA for the CDR3 is TGTGCCAGCAGCCCTACTCCCGGGAGCTGGGGCTACACCTTC. Protein sequence: CASSPTPGSWGYTF.

The chain is built from TRBV13 and TRBJ1-2; 8 bases are shared with TRBD1. Unmatched junction bases numbered 11, after V lost 5 bases and J lost 6 bases. CDR3 length equals 15 residues. CDR1 and CDR2 from the germline V gene are PRHDT and FYEKMQ (reference sequence). The chain's CDR3 is CASSLGQGATNGYTF. The CDR3 region has the DNA TGTGCCAGCAGCCTGGGGCAGGGGGCTACCAATGGCTACACCTTC.

This clone is a singleton in its sample. This chain connects TRBV29-1 to TRBJ2-2; TRBD2 aligns across 10 bases. CDR1 and CDR2 from the germline V gene are SQVTM and ANQGSEA. The CDR3 totals 16 residues. Germline trimming cut 6 bases from V and 4 bases from J; bases unmatched to any gene: 11. CDR3 in DNA: TGCAGCGTCAAAAGCGGGAGGGCCTCTCTCACCGGGGAGCTGTTTTTT. This codes for CSVKSGRASLTGELFF.

The chain employs TRBV10-1 and TRBJ2-7; D is unresolved. Per the germline V gene, CDR1 is WNHNN and CDR2 is SYGVQD (reference sequence). Trimming removed 6 bases from V and 0 bases from J, with 6 bases in between. The CDR3 has 12 residues. Here the CDR3 reads CASSYSSYEQYF. The DNA for the CDR3 is TGCGCCAGCAGCTACAGCTCCTACGAGCAGTACTTC.

The rearrangement joins TRBV19 to TRBJ1-4; TRBD1 agrees at 8 bases. CDR1 LNHDA and CDR2 SQIVND come from the germline V gene (reference sequence). J gave up 7 bases and V 5 bases, and 6 bases lay outside the gene matches. CDR3 size: 14 residues. The CDR3 spells CASSPQGAVEKLFF. The DNA of the CDR3 is TGTGCCAGTAGTCCTCAGGGGGCTGTTGAAAAACTGTTTTTT.

This clone was counted a few times. The chain is built from TRBV6-1 and TRBJ1-6; D possibly corresponds to TRBD1 (6 bases). V was trimmed by 4 bases and J by 8 bases, leaving 9 bases between them. CDR1 and CDR2 (germline): MNHNS, SASEGT. CDR3 length: 13 residues. The DNA for the CDR3 is TGTGCCAGCAGTGTTCGGACAGATTCACCCCTCCACTTT. This sequence encodes CASSVRTDSPLHF.

This clone has a single count. The rearrangement uses TRBV11-2 and TRBJ2-7, with 14 bases fitting TRBD2. The CDR3 sequence is 16 residues long. The trim removed 0 bases at V and 7 bases at J, leaving 5 bases unmatched. Germline V lookup: CDR1 SGHAT, CDR2 FQNNGV. The CDR3 loop reads CASSLDRLAGGREQYF. The CDR3 nucleotides read TGTGCCAGCAGCTTAGATCGACTAGCGGGAGGGAGGGAGCAGTACTTC.

V is TRBV27 and J is TRBJ1-6; D perhaps matches TRBD1 (5 bases). CDR3 length equals 16 residues. Germline assignment: CDR1 MNHEY and CDR2 SMNVEV (reference sequence). The germline V and J ends were trimmed by 5 bases and 3 bases, with 14 bases remaining between them. The CDR3 loop is CASSPTRGDYNSPLHF. The CDR3 bases are TGTGCCAGCAGTCCCACACGGGGGGACTATAATTCACCCCTCCACTTT.

The chain combines TRBV5-1 with TRBJ1-2; a weak D match, TRBD1 (5 bases). Germline assignment: CDR1 SGHRS and CDR2 YFSETQ. The V end lost 5 bases, the J end lost 1 base, and 15 bases lay between the germline ends. This CDR3 has 15 residues. This CDR3 reads CASSPGLTFNYGYTF. CDR3 in DNA: TGCGCCAGCAGTCCGGGACTCACTTTTAACTATGGCTACACCTTC.

This chain joins TRBV6-4 and TRBJ2-6; TRBD1 agrees at 7 bases. CDR3 size: 17 residues. Germline V gene data show CDR1 as MRHNA and CDR2 as SNTAGT. Unmatched junction bases numbered 8, after V lost 2 bases and J lost 4 bases. This CDR3 is CASSDGEGASGANVLTF. As DNA, the CDR3 is TGTGCCAGCAGTGACGGAGAGGGGGCGTCAGGGGCCAACGTCCTGACTTTC.

The CDR3 nucleotides are TGTGCCAGCAGTACGCGGACTCAATCCTTTTACGAGCAGTACGTC. Translating it yields CASSTRTQSFYEQYV. The V gene is TRBV6-5, the J gene TRBJ2-7; D is possibly TRBD2 (5 bases). Looked up from germline, CDR1 is MNHEY and CDR2 is SVGAGI. The CDR3 totals 15 residues. V was trimmed by 5 bases and J by 4 bases, leaving 18 bases between them.

This clone was detected only a few times. The J gene is TRBJ1-3, the V gene TRBV11-2, with unresolved D. Germline V lookup: CDR1 SGHAT, CDR2 FQNNGV. V was shortened by 3 bases and J by 0 bases, with 6 bases between the two germline ends. This CDR3 has 14 amino acids. CDR3: CASSLRFSGNTIYF. CDR3 DNA: TGTGCCAGCAGCTTGCGCTTCTCTGGAAACACCATATATTTT.

This clone appeared a single time. V and J are TRBV21-1 and TRBJ2-7; TRBD1 reflects the table's D call only, with no check against the DNA. TRBV21-1 is noted as a pseudogene. The CDR3 totals 13 residues. As DNA, the CDR3 is TGTGCCAGGGGGTACAGGGGGACCTACGAGCAGTACGTC. Translated, it gives CARGYRGTYEQYV.

The chain couples TRBV2 to TRBJ2-5; TRBD1 matches 9 bases. Trimming at V came to 6 bases and at J to 5 bases, leaving 10 bases not matched to a gene. Germline CDR1 and CDR2: SNHLY and FYNNEI. This CDR3 spans 15 amino acids. CDR3 in DNA: TGTGCCAGCAGACGGGACAGGGACTGGTTGGAGACCCAGTACTTC. Protein sequence: CASRRDRDWLETQYF.

The J gene is TRBJ2-3, the V gene TRBV4-3; tentatively, D is TRBD1 (5 bases). Trimming took off 0 bases at V and 3 bases at J, with 13 bases between the two ends. The CDR3 is 16 residues long. CDR1 is LGHNA and CDR2 is YSLEER in the germline V gene. The CDR3, as DNA: TGCGCCAGCAGCCAAGACCCGACAGTTTCTACAGATACGCAGTATTTT. It yields the protein CASSQDPTVSTDTQYF.

The gene calls are TRBV5-1 and TRBJ2-5, with 9 bases that match TRBD2. The V and J ends lost 0 bases and 4 bases, in that order; junction bases with no gene match: 7. The CDR3 consists of 16 residues. Germline V gene data show CDR1 as SGHRS and CDR2 as YFSETQ. CDR3 sequence (DNA): TGCGCCAGCAGCTTGGGCCTAGCGGGGAACACAGAGACCCAGTACTTC. As protein: CASSLGLAGNTETQYF.

In the case of this clone: The junction differs from germline at one of its ends, possibly a read error. The V gene is TRBV5-4, the J gene TRBJ2-1; possible D gene TRBD2, 5 bases. The length of the CDR3 is 11 residues. Germline V gene sequence: CDR1 SGHNT, CDR2 YYREEE (reference sequence). CDR3 loop: CASSLGGSDLF. The CDR3 nucleotides are TGTGCCAGCAGCTTGGGTGGGAGCGACCTCTTC.

The chain uses TRBV9 and TRBJ1-6; D remains unclear. The CDR3 has 13 residues. With 4 bases removed from V and 9 bases from J, the gap between germline ends came to 11 bases. Germline V gene lookup returns CDR1 SGDLS and CDR2 YYNGEE. CDR3 amino acids: CASSPGRSSPLHF. The CDR3 region has the DNA TGTGCCAGCAGCCCGGGAAGGAGTTCACCCCTCCACTTT.

This chain connects TRBV27 to TRBJ2-1; D gene ambiguous. V lost 6 bases and J 4 bases, leaving 22 bases between the germline ends. The CDR3 has 17 amino acids. Germline CDR1 and CDR2: MNHEY and SMNVEV (reference sequence). The CDR3 sequence: CASSQRKVSPNYNEQFF. DNA of the CDR3: TGTGCCAGCAGCCAGAGGAAGGTGTCCCCAAATTACAATGAGCAGTTCTTC.

The rearrangement links TRBV6-5 to TRBJ1-2, with D possibly TRBD1 on 5 matching bases. The CDR3 spans 13 residues. The germline CDR1 and CDR2 sequences are MNHEY and SVGAGI. Trimming took 6 bases from V and 4 from J, leaving 12 bases between them. The CDR3 spells CASSRPGSYGYTF. In DNA, the CDR3 is TGTGCCAGCAGCCGCCCAGGGTCCTATGGCTACACCTTC.

J is TRBJ2-2 and V is TRBV30; no clear D gene. The CDR3 has 15 amino acids. Per the germline V gene, CDR1 is GTSNPN and CDR2 is SVGIG (reference sequence). V gave up 0 bases and J gave up 0 bases, with 8 bases separating them. The CDR3 loop reads CAWSVPGSNTGELFF. DNA of the CDR3: TGTGCCTGGAGTGTACCCGGGTCGAACACCGGGGAGCTGTTTTTT.

V usage is TRBV7-8 and J usage is TRBJ1-2; possible D gene TRBD1, 6 bases. The CDR3 is 15 amino acids. The germline V gene encodes CDR1 SGHVS and CDR2 FQNEAQ. V was trimmed by 7 bases and J by 0 bases, leaving 15 bases between them. The CDR3 DNA reads as TGTGCCAGCAACCCTCCGGACAGCTCTAACTATGGCTACACCTTC. Translating gives CASNPPDSSNYGYTF.

The rearrangement joins TRBV7-9 to TRBJ2-5, with 12 bases identical to TRBD2. This CDR3 region has 16 residues. Germline CDR1 reads SEHNR; CDR2 reads FQNEAQ (reference sequence). Trimming took 2 bases from V and 4 from J; bases not matched to a gene: 5. For the CDR3, the DNA is TGTGCCAGCAGCTTACTAGCGGGAGGGCGGGGAGAGACCCAGTACTTC. Its translation: CASSLLAGGRGETQYF.

The count of this clone is one. The chain joins TRBV11-3 to TRBJ2-1, with 7 bases identical to TRBD2. The J segment lost 0 bases and the V segment lost 4 bases, leaving 9 bases of the junction unmatched. CDR1 and CDR2 (germline): SGHNT, YENEEA. The CDR3 covers 17 residues. The CDR3 nucleotides are TGTGCCAGCAGCTCAAAACCGCTAGCGGCCTCCTACAATGAGCAGTTCTTC. It is translated as CASSSKPLAASYNEQFF.

This chain joins TRBV5-1 and TRBJ2-1; 14 bases line up with TRBD2. CDR3 size: 19 residues. J gave up 4 bases and V 4 bases, and 13 bases lay outside the gene matches. The germline gives CDR1 SGHRS, CDR2 YFSETQ. The CDR3 nucleotides read TGCGCCAGCAGCACGAAACTCGGGACTAGCGGGAGAGGGTACAATGAGCAGTTCTTC. Translating it yields CASSTKLGTSGRGYNEQFF.

The CDR3 DNA reads TGTGCCAGCTCACCACGGGGCAGGGGGCGGATCGAGCAGTACTTC. Protein sequence: CASSPRGRGRIEQYF. The chain couples TRBV18 to TRBJ2-7; TRBD1 aligns across 8 bases. Germline trimming cut 1 base from V and 6 bases from J; bases unmatched to any gene: 8. CDR1 and CDR2 from the germline V gene are KGHSH and LQKENI. The length of the CDR3 is 15 residues.